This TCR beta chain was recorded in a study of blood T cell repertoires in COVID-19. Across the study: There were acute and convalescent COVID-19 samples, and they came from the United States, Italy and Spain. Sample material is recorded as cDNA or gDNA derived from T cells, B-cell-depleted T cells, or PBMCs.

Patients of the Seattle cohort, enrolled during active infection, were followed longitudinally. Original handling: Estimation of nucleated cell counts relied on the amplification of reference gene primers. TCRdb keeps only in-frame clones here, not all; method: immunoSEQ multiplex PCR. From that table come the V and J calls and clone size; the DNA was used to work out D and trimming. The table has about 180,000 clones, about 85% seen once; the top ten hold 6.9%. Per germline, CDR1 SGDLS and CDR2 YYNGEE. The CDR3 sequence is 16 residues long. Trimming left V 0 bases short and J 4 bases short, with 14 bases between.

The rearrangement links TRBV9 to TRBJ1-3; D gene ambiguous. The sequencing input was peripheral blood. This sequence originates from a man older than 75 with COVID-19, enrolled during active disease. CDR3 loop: CASSVEAEPAGNTIYF. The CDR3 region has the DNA TGTGCCAGCAGCGTAGAGGCGGAACCTGCGGGAAACACCATATATTTT. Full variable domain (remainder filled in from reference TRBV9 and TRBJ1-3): DSGVTQTPKHLITATGQRVTLRCSPRSGDLSVYWYQQSLDQGLQFLIQYYNGEERAKGNILERFSAQQFPDLHSELNLSSLELGDSALYFCASSVEAEPAGNTIYFGEGSWLTVV.